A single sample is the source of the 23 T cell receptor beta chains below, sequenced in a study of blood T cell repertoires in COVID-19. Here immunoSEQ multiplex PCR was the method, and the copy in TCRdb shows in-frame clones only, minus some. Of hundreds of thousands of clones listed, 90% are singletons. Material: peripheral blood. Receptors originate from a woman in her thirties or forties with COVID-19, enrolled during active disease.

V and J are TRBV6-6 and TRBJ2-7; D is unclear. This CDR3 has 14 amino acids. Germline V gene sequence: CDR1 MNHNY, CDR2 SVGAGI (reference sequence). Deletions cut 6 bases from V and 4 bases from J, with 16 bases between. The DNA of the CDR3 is TGTGCCAGCAGCCTAGATACTGGCGCGTACGAGCAGTACTTC. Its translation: CASSLDTGAYEQYF.

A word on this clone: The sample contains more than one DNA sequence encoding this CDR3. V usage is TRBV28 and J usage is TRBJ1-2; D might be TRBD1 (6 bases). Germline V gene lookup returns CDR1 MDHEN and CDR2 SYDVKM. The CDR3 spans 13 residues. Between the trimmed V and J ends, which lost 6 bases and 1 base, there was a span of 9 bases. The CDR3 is CASSLDSNYGYTF. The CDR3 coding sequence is TGTGCCAGCAGCCTGGACAGTAACTATGGCTACACCTTC.

The CDR3 sequence is CASSIGATIRPYEQYF. The DNA of the CDR3 is TGTGCCAGCAGTATTGGGGCAACTATCCGCCCCTACGAGCAGTACTTC. The V call is TRBV28, the J call TRBJ2-7; a weak D match, TRBD1 (5 bases). The CDR3 covers 16 residues. V dropped 5 bases and J dropped 2 bases, with 19 bases sitting between them. From germline, CDR1 is MDHEN and CDR2 SYDVKM.

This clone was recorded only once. The CDR3 bases are TGTGCCAGCAGTCCACGCCCAGGGGGCGAGCAGTACTTC. Translated, it gives CASSPRPGGEQYF. The chain uses TRBV27 and TRBJ2-7, with TRBD1 matching over 7 bases. After removal of 5 bases from V and 6 bases from J, the junction contained 7 bases not matched to a gene. Germline-derived CDR1 and CDR2 are MNHEY and SMNVEV (reference sequence). This CDR3 contains 13 residues.

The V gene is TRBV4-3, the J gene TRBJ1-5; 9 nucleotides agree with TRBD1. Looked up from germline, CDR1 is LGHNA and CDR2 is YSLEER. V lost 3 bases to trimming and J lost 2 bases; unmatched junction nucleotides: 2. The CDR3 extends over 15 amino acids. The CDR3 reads CASSHGTGRNQPQHF. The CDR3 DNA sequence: TGCGCCAGCAGCCACGGGACAGGGCGCAATCAGCCCCAGCATTTT.

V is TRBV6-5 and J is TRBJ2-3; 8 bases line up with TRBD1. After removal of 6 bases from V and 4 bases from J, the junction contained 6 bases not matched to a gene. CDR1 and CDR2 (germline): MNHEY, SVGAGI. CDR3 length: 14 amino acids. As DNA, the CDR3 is TGTGCCAGCAGGCGGACAGGGTCCCCAGATACGCAGTATTTT. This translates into CASRRTGSPDTQYF.

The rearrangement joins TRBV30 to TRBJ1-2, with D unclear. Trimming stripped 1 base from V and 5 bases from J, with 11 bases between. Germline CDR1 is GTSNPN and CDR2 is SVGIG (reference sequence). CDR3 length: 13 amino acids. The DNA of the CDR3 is TGTGCCTGGAGTGACAGTGTAAAATATGGCTACACCTTC. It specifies CAWSDSVKYGYTF.

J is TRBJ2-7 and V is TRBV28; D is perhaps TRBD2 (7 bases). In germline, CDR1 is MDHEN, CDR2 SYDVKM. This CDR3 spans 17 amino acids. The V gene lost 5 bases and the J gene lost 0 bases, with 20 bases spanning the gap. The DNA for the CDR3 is TGTGCCAGCAGTCCCGACGCATGGGGGGGCAGCTCCTACGAGCAGTACTTC. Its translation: CASSPDAWGGSSYEQYF.

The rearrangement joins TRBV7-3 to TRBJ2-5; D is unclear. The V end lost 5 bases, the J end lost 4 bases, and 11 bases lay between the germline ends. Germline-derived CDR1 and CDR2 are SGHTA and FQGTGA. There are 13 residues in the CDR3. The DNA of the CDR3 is TGTGCCAGCAGCCGCCGAAGCACAGAGACCCAGTACTTC. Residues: CASSRRSTETQYF.

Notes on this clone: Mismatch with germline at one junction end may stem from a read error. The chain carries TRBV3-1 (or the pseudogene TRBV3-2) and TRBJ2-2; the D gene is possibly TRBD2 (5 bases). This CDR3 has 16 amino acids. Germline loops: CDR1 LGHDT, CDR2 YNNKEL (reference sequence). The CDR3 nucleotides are TGTGCCAGCAGCCATCCTAACCCCCGATACACCGGGAAGCTGTTTTTT. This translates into CASSHPNPRYTGKLFF.

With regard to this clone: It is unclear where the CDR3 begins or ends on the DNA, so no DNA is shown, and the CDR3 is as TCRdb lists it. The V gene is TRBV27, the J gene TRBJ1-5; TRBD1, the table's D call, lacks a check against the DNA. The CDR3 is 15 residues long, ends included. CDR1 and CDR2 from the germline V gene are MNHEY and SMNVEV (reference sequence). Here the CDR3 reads CASSFLADSNQPQHF.

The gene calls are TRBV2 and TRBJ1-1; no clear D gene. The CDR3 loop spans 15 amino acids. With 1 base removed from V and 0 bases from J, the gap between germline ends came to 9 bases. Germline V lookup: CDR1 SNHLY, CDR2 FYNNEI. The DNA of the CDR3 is TGTGCCAGCAGTGAAGAAGCGGCGATGAACACTGAAGCTTTCTTT. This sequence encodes CASSEEAAMNTEAFF.

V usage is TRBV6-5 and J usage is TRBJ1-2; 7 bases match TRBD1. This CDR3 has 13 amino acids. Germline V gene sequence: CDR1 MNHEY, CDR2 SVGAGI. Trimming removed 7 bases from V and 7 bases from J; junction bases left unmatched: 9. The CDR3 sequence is CASMTGWPIGYTF. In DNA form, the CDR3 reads TGTGCCAGCATGACAGGGTGGCCCATTGGCTACACCTTC.

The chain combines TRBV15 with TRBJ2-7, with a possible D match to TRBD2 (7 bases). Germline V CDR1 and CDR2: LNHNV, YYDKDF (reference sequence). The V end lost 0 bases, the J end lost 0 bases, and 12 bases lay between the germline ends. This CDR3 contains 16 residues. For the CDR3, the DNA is TGTGCCACCAGCAGAGAGGGGAGGGGGACCTCCTACGAGCAGTACTTC. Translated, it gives CATSREGRGTSYEQYF.

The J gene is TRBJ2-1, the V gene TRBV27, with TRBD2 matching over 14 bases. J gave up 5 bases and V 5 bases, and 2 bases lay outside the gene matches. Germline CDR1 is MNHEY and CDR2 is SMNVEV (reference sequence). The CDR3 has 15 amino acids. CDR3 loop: CASSGGLAGDNEQFF. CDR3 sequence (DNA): TGTGCCAGCAGTGGGGGACTAGCGGGAGACAATGAGCAGTTCTTC.

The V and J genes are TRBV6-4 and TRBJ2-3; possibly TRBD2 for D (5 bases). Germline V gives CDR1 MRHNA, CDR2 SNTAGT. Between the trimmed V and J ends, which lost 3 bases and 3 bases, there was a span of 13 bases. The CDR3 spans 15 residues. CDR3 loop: CASSENPSGTDTQYF. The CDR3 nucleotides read TGTGCCAGCAGTGAGAACCCCTCGGGGACAGATACGCAGTATTTT.

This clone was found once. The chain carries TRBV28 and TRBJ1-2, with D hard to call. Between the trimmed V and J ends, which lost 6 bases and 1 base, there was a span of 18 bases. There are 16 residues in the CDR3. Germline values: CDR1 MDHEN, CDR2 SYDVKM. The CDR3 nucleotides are TGTGCCAGCAGCTCCACCCCAGCAGGCCATAACTATGGCTACACCTTC. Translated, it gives CASSSTPAGHNYGYTF.

The chain's CDR3 is CASSQRQGAYSYNEQFF. CDR3 DNA: TGTGCCAGCAGCCAACGGCAGGGGGCTTACTCCTACAATGAGCAGTTCTTC. The chain carries TRBV14 and TRBJ2-1, with TRBD1 identical over 8 bases. The V and J ends lost 2 bases and 0 bases, in that order; junction bases with no gene match: 6. Germline-derived CDR1 and CDR2 are SGHDN and FVKESK. CDR3 length: 17 amino acids. The full variable domain, rest sourced from reference TRBV14 and TRBJ2-1, is EAGVTQFPSHSVIEKGQTVTLRCDPISGHDNLYWYRRVMGKEIKFLLHFVKESKQDESGMPNNRFLAERTGGTYSTLKVQPAELEDSGVYFCASSQRQGAYSYNEQFFGPGTRLTVL.

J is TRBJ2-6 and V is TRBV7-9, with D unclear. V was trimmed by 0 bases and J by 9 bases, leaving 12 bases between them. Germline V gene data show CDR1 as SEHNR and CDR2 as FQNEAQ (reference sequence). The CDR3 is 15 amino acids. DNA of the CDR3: TGTGCCAGCAGCTTAGCCCAGGTGGAACGCAACGTCCTGACTTTC. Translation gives CASSLAQVERNVLTF.

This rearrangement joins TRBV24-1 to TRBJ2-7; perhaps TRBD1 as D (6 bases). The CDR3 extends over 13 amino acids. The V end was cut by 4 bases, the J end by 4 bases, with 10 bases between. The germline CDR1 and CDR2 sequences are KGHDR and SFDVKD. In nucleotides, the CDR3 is TGTGCCACCAGTGAAGGGACACCATACGAGCAGTACTTC. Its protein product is CATSEGTPYEQYF.

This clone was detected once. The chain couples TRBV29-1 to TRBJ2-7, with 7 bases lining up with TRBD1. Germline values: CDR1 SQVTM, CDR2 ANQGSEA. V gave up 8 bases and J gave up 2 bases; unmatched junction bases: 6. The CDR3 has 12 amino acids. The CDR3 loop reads CSIWDSTYEQYF. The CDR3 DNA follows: TGCAGCATCTGGGACAGCACCTACGAGCAGTACTTC.

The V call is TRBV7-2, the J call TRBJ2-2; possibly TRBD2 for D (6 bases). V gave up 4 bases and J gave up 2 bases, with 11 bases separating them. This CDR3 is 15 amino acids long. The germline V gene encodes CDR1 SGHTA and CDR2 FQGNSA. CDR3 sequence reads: CASSSSGRNTGELFF. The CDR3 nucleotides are TGTGCCAGCAGCTCCTCCGGGAGAAACACCGGGGAGCTGTTTTTT.

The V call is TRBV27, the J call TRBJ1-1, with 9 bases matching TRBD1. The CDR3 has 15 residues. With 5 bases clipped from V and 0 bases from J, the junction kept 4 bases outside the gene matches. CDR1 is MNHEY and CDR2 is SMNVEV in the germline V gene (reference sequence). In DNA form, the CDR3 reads TGTGCCAGCAGTACCTGGGACAGGGTGAACACTGAAGCTTTCTTT. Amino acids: CASSTWDRVNTEAFF.